These 24 T cell receptor beta chains were sequenced from one sample in a study of CD8 T cells in ankylosing spondylitis. One entry per CDR3 protein, called by TCRdb with MiXCR from the 5' RACE reads. Counted here are under 300,000 distinct CDR3 sequences, 15% to 20% occurring once; the ten biggest clones make up roughly 34%. The sequenced sample was blood, either unsorted or a sorted T cell fraction (not recorded which). The receptors derive from a male donor with ankylosing spondylitis or in good health (not recorded which).

This clonotype was recorded a few times. The rearrangement uses TRBV12-3 or TRBV12-4 and TRBJ2-5; 8 bases fit TRBD1. J gave up 7 bases and V 4 bases, and 5 bases lay outside the gene matches. This CDR3 comprises 13 residues. CDR3 protein: CASSWDRRVTQYF. The CDR3 nucleotides read TGTGCCAGCAGTTGGGACAGGCGGGTGACCCAGTACTTC.

The rearrangement joins TRBV27 to TRBJ2-5; either TRBD1 or TRBD2 may fit D (5 bases each). The ends were cut back, 1 base at V and 7 bases at J, with 13 bases in the middle. Germline V gives CDR1 MNHEY, CDR2 SMNVEV (reference sequence). The CDR3 extends over 14 amino acids. CDR3 protein: CASSLWPGGGTQYF. In nucleotides, the CDR3 is TGTGCCAGCAGTTTATGGCCAGGTGGGGGGACCCAGTACTTC.

The chain is built from TRBV7-3 and TRBJ2-1; TRBD2 agrees at 7 bases. With 2 bases clipped from V and 0 bases from J, the junction kept 7 bases outside the gene matches. Germline V gene sequence: CDR1 SGHTA, CDR2 FQGTGA. This CDR3 spans 17 amino acids. The CDR3 region has the DNA TGTGCCAGCAGCTTAGGAGCGGGGAAGAGCTCCTACAATGAGCAGTTCTTC. Amino acid sequence: CASSLGAGKSSYNEQFF.

This clonotype occurred many times. This chain joins TRBV20-1 and TRBJ2-7, with a tentative D call TRBD1 (6 bases). Per germline, CDR1 DFQATT and CDR2 SNEGSKA (reference sequence). This CDR3 has 13 residues. Trimming stripped 3 bases from V and 0 bases from J, with 9 bases between. In DNA, the CDR3 is TGCAGTGCTAGGCTGGACAGCTCCTACGAGCAGTACTTC. Its protein product is CSARLDSSYEQYF.

The table lists this clonotype with a few counts. Written as DNA, the CDR3 is TGTGCCAGCAGCTCTGAGGAGGATACGCAGTATTTT. Its translation: CASSSEEDTQYF. V is TRBV7-8 and J is TRBJ2-3; no reliable D call. CDR3 length: 12 residues. Trimming stripped 4 bases from V and 6 bases from J, with 8 bases between. CDR1 and CDR2 (germline): SGHVS, FQNEAQ.

The table lists this clonotype with a few counts. This chain uses TRBV4-2 with TRBJ2-3; TRBD2 aligns across 7 bases. The CDR3 consists of 13 residues. J gave up 4 bases and V 4 bases, and 2 bases lay outside the gene matches. Germline CDR1 reads LGHNA; CDR2 reads YNFKEQ. CDR3 DNA sequence: TGTGCCAGCAGCCGCACTAGCGCAGATACGCAGTATTTT. It encodes CASSRTSADTQYF.

This clonotype was counted many times. The rearrangement links TRBV5-1 to TRBJ2-7, with D unresolved. From germline, CDR1 is SGHRS and CDR2 YFSETQ. The CDR3 has 15 residues. Trimming cost V 2 bases and J 5 bases, with 17 bases left between them. CDR3 in DNA: TGCGCCAGCAGCTTAATGGACGATTTAAGTAACGAGCAGTACTTC. Translated, it gives CASSLMDDLSNEQYF.

This clonotype was seen a handful of times. The chain couples TRBV12-3 or TRBV12-4 to TRBJ2-5; D may correspond to TRBD1 or TRBD2 (6 bases each). This CDR3 contains 15 residues. V was trimmed by 5 bases and J by 1 base, leaving 14 bases between them. CDR3 loop: CASSREDRPQETQYF. CDR3 DNA sequence: TGTGCCAGCAGTAGGGAGGACAGACCCCAAGAGACCCAGTACTTC.

This clonotype was seen only a few times. V and J are TRBV7-6 and TRBJ1-1; TRBD1 agrees at 7 bases. The V and J ends lost 5 bases and 3 bases, in that order; junction bases with no gene match: 9. The CDR3 consists of 15 residues. Germline V gene lookup returns CDR1 SGHVS and CDR2 FNYEAQ. This chain's CDR3 is CASSTGQDGDTEAFF. The CDR3 DNA follows: TGTGCCAGCAGCACCGGACAGGACGGCGACACTGAAGCTTTCTTT.

CDR3 nucleotide sequence: TGCAGTGCTACTCGGACAGTGGGGCACTATGGCTACACCTTC. Amino acids: CSATRTVGHYGYTF. The gene calls are TRBV20-1 and TRBJ1-2, with D possibly being TRBD1 (6 bases). Trimming took 4 bases from V and 3 from J, leaving 15 bases between them. CDR1 and CDR2 from the germline V gene are DFQATT and SNEGSKA (reference sequence). The CDR3 loop spans 14 amino acids.

This clonotype was picked up many times. The chain combines TRBV30 with TRBJ2-1; TRBD2 might be the D (5 bases). CDR1 is GTSNPN, CDR2 SVGIG, per germline (reference sequence). This CDR3 has 18 amino acids. Trimming pared 2 bases from V and 0 bases from J, leaving 20 bases between. The CDR3 DNA sequence: TGTGCCTGGAGTACCCCTTTGGGCCTCGGGGACTCCTACAATGAGCAGTTCTTC. This gives the protein CAWSTPLGLGDSYNEQFF.

The V and J genes are TRBV15 and TRBJ2-3; D is possibly TRBD1 (6 bases). V lost 3 bases to trimming and J lost 0 bases, with 22 bases between them. This CDR3 contains 19 residues. Germline V gives CDR1 LNHNV, CDR2 YYDKDF (reference sequence). The CDR3 loop is CATSSPGELSRISTDTQYF. The CDR3 bases are TGTGCCACCAGCAGCCCAGGGGAGTTGTCGCGAATTAGCACAGATACGCAGTATTTT. Filled out from reference TRBV15 and TRBJ2-3, the complete variable domain reads DAMVIQNPRYQVTQFGKPVTLSCSQTLNHNVMYWYQQKSSQAPKLLFHYYDKDFNNEADTPDNFQSRRPNTSFCFLDIRSPGLGDTAMYLCATSSPGELSRISTDTQYFGPGTRLTVL.

This clonotype was observed a handful of times. The rearrangement joins TRBV5-1 to TRBJ2-5; the D gene is possibly TRBD2 (6 bases). CDR1 SGHRS and CDR2 YFSETQ come from the germline V gene. V was cut by 1 base and J by 5 bases, with 18 bases left in between. The CDR3 runs 16 residues. In nucleotides, the CDR3 is TGCGCCAGCAGCTTGACTGGGGGAGGCCCAGGGGAGACCCAGTACTTC. Translating it yields CASSLTGGGPGETQYF.

This clonotype has only a few counts. The chain uses TRBV20-1 and TRBJ2-5; D is possibly TRBD2 (6 bases). Per the germline V gene, CDR1 is DFQATT and CDR2 is SNEGSKA (reference sequence). With 6 bases removed from V and 5 bases from J, the gap between germline ends came to 16 bases. The CDR3 contains 13 residues. This CDR3 reads CSANGGLGETQYF. DNA for the CDR3: TGCAGTGCCAACGGGGGACTGGGGGAGACCCAGTACTTC.

This clonotype was seen at least ten times. The rearrangement links TRBV5-1 to TRBJ2-3; D is unresolved. The CDR3 contains 17 residues. V lost 0 bases, J lost 1 base, and 15 bases lay in between. Germline CDR1 is SGHRS and CDR2 is YFSETQ. The CDR3 loop reads CASSLVRSEYGTDTQYF. In DNA, the CDR3 is TGCGCCAGCAGCTTGGTGCGATCCGAGTATGGCACAGATACGCAGTATTTT.

This clonotype has ten or more counts. V and J are TRBV27 and TRBJ2-1, with TRBD2 matching 8 bases. The CDR3 runs 16 residues. The J segment lost 1 base and the V segment lost 0 bases, leaving 2 bases of the junction unmatched. CDR1 MNHEY and CDR2 SMNVEV come from the germline V gene (reference sequence). CDR3 coding DNA: TGTGCCAGCAGTTTATCTTTAGCGGGATCCTACAATGAGCAGTTCTTC. This gives the protein CASSLSLAGSYNEQFF.

V gene TRBV29-1 combines with J gene TRBJ2-5, with TRBD2 identical over 7 bases. Germline trimming cut 7 bases from V and 4 bases from J; bases unmatched to any gene: 3. This CDR3 region has 11 residues. The germline gives CDR1 SQVTM, CDR2 ANQGSEA. As DNA, the CDR3 is TGCAGCGGGGGGGGGATAGAGACCCAGTACTTC. It translates to CSGGGIETQYF.

Of note for this clonotype: Because the CDR3 is missing its conserved closing phenylalanine or tryptophan, this is likely a read error. The DNA for the CDR3 is TGCAGCGTTGACCGGGACAGGGTGATCAATGAGCAGTTCCTC. It codes for CSVDRDRVINEQFL. The chain uses TRBV29-1 and TRBJ2-1; 9 bases line up with TRBD1. CDR1 is SQVTM, CDR2 ANQGSEA, per germline. Trimming removed 3 bases from V and 6 bases from J; junction bases left unmatched: 6. The CDR3 is 14 amino acids.

This clonotype has more than one count but fewer than ten. The rearrangement joins TRBV15 to TRBJ2-3; weak D call: TRBD2 (6 bases). The CDR3 has 16 residues. V was trimmed by 1 base and J by 6 bases, leaving 17 bases between them. In germline, CDR1 is LNHNV, CDR2 YYDKDF (reference sequence). CDR3 amino acids: CATSRGPGLTSDTQYF. CDR3 DNA: TGTGCCACCAGCAGAGGCCCGGGACTCACTTCGGATACGCAGTATTTT.

This clonotype was seen a handful of times. The J gene is TRBJ2-1, the V gene TRBV12-3 or TRBV12-4, with 7 bases matching TRBD1. The CDR3 covers 16 residues. Trimming cost V 1 base and J 6 bases; bases outside gene matches: 9. Here the CDR3 reads CASSLEGTAEGNEQFF. DNA of the CDR3: TGTGCCAGCAGTTTAGAGGGGACAGCCGAGGGCAATGAGCAGTTCTTC.

The chain recombines TRBV19 with TRBJ1-5; D gene unclear. Looked up from germline, CDR1 is LNHDA and CDR2 is SQIVND (reference sequence). Trimming removed 1 base from V and 6 bases from J, with 10 bases in between. The CDR3 is 14 amino acids. CDR3 sequence (DNA): TGTGCCAGTAGTATAGGGGTCGGAGTTCAGCCCCAGCATTTT. This gives the protein CASSIGVGVQPQHF.

The chain combines TRBV12-3 or TRBV12-4 with TRBJ2-1; D is ambiguous. Trimming cost V 3 bases and J 8 bases, with 8 bases left between them. CDR3 size: 12 residues. The DNA of the CDR3 is TGTGCCAGCAGTTTCGGCATGGATGAGCAGTTCTTC. It specifies CASSFGMDEQFF.

This clonotype was picked up a small number of times. The V call is TRBV27, the J call TRBJ2-7; TRBD1 might be the D (6 bases). With 6 bases removed from V and 2 bases from J, the gap between germline ends came to 20 bases. Germline V gives CDR1 MNHEY, CDR2 SMNVEV (reference sequence). This CDR3 comprises 16 residues. CDR3 DNA sequence: TGTGCCAGCAGCTATATCAGCGGACAGAGCACCTACGAGCAGTACTTC. Its translation is CASSYISGQSTYEQYF.

The sample holds a few counts of this clonotype. The rearrangement uses TRBV29-1 and TRBJ2-5; D may be TRBD1 or TRBD2 (6 bases each). The CDR3 is 13 residues long. Germline assignment: CDR1 SQVTM and CDR2 ANQGSEA. V lost 7 bases, J lost 1 base, and 13 bases lay in between. This CDR3 reads CSGTPGAQETQYF. The DNA of the CDR3 is TGCAGCGGTACCCCGGGGGCCCAAGAGACCCAGTACTTC.